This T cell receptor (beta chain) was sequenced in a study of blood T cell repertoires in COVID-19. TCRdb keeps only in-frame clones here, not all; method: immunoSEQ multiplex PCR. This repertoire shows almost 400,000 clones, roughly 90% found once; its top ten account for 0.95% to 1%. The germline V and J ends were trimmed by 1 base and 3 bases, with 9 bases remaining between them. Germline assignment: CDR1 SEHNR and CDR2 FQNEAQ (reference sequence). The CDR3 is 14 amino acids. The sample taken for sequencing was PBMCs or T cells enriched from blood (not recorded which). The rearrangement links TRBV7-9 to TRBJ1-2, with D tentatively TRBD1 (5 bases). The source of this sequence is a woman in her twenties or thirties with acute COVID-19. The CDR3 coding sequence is TGTGCCAGCAGCTTAGTTCGGGACTACTATGGCTACACCTTC. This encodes CASSLVRDYYGYTF.